These 4 T cell receptor beta chains were sequenced from one sample in a study of a mutant IDH1 vaccine in newly diagnosed glioma. Time point of the sample: week 47, end of study. The content of each vaccine dose was 300 ug of mutant IDH1 20-mer peptide, and topical imiquimod accompanied it. Their antigen targets remain unknown. Repertoires were generated with immunoSEQ multiplex PCR, while TCRdb's copy carries only in-frame clones and drops some. The sample contains 30,000 to 40,000 clones, around nine tenths of which appear only once. The specimen was PBMCs, collected from a glioma patient whose treatment included an IDH1 peptide vaccine. The origin of the receptors is a man aged 40-49 years with glioma.

The V call is TRBV5-6, the J call TRBJ2-5, with TRBD2 matching over 9 bases. Germline CDR1 SGHDT, CDR2 YYEEEE. This CDR3 has 15 residues. V shed 5 bases, J shed 2 bases, and the junction held 7 bases outside the gene matches. In DNA form, the CDR3 reads TGTGCCAGCAGGGACGCTAGCGGGGCACAAGAGACCCAGTACTTC. Its protein product is CASRDASGAQETQYF.

The V call is TRBV4-2, the J call TRBJ2-5, with D possibly matching TRBD2 (5 bases). V was clipped by 0 bases and J by 5 bases, with 13 bases between them. This CDR3 has 15 amino acids. Germline V gene data show CDR1 as LGHNA and CDR2 as YNFKEQ. The CDR3 DNA reads TGTGCCAGCAGCCAAGATAACCAGAGGGAGGAGACCCAGTACTTC. Encoded protein: CASSQDNQREETQYF.

The chain employs TRBV6-1 and TRBJ1-4, with TRBD1 matching over 9 bases. The length of the CDR3 is 14 residues. Unmatched junction bases numbered 7, after V lost 6 bases and J lost 8 bases. CDR1 and CDR2 from the germline V gene are MNHNS and SASEGT. The DNA for the CDR3 is TGTGCCAGCAGAAGGGGACAGGGAGTGGAAAAACTGTTTTTT. Translation: CASRRGQGVEKLFF.

This chain links TRBV6-6 with TRBJ1-3; possible D gene TRBD1, 6 bases. V dropped 6 bases and J dropped 1 base, with 13 bases sitting between them. CDR3 length: 15 amino acids. The V gene's germline CDR1 is MNHNY and CDR2 SVGAGI (reference sequence). The CDR3 DNA follows: TGTGCCAGCAGACCACAGGGTTCGTCTGGAAACACCATATATTTT. The encoded protein is CASRPQGSSGNTIYF.